This entry lists 16 T cell receptor beta chains sequenced from one sample in a study of metastatic and nonmetastatic thyroid tumors. All patients reached thyroid surgery having received no treatment beforehand. TCRdb reprocessed the PCR reads via MiXCR. The table includes approximately 5,200 clones, approximately 30% detected once. The sample taken for sequencing was adjacent normal tissue. These receptors were obtained from a female donor with papillary thyroid cancer or a benign thyroid nodule (not recorded which). Some clones in this sample may be carry-over from other donors' samples.

This chain joins TRBV15 and TRBJ1-5; 10 nucleotides line up with TRBD1. This CDR3 has 15 amino acids. The V gene's germline CDR1 is LNHNV and CDR2 YYDKDF (reference sequence). V lost 5 bases to trimming and J lost 6 bases; unmatched junction nucleotides: 7. The CDR3 bases are TGTGCCACCAGCCCTGACAGGGGGCTTTTTCAGCCCCAGCATTTT. It specifies CATSPDRGLFQPQHF.

This clone was observed a handful of times. The gene calls are TRBV20-1 and TRBJ1-1, with a possible D match to TRBD1 (6 bases). The V end was cut by 0 bases, the J end by 4 bases, with 12 bases between. This CDR3 region has 14 residues. Germline CDR1 reads DFQATT; CDR2 reads SNEGSKA (reference sequence). CDR3 DNA: TGCAGTGCTAGAGACCAGGGGAGAGGCACTGAAGCTTTCTTT. Protein sequence: CSARDQGRGTEAFF.

The rearrangement links TRBV7-3 to TRBJ1-4, with D possibly TRBD1 on 6 matching bases. Germline V gene sequence: CDR1 SGHTA, CDR2 FQGTGA. Between the trimmed V and J ends, which lost 3 bases and 4 bases, there was a span of 12 bases. CDR3 size: 15 residues. Here the CDR3 DNA reads TGTGCCAGCAGCTTGACAGGAGACTTTAATGAAAAACTGTTTTTT. It yields the protein CASSLTGDFNEKLFF.

The J gene is TRBJ1-4, the V gene TRBV10-3; D remains unclear. V dropped 0 bases and J dropped 7 bases, with 9 bases sitting between them. The CDR3 has 14 amino acids. Germline lookup yields CDR1 ENHRY and CDR2 SYGVKD. CDR3 region: CAISESQDSEKLFF. The CDR3 nucleotides read TGTGCCATCAGTGAGTCTCAGGATAGTGAAAAACTGTTTTTT.

V usage is TRBV6-2 or TRBV6-3 and J usage is TRBJ2-7; 8 bases line up with TRBD1. V lost 2 bases and J lost 0; bases outside the gene matches: 12. CDR3 length: 18 residues. Germline V gene sequence: CDR1 MNHEY, CDR2 SVGEGT. The DNA of the CDR3 is TGTGCCAGCAGTTACGTTTTCCGGGGACAGGAGAGCTCCTACGAGCAGTACTTC. Its translation: CASSYVFRGQESSYEQYF.

The chain is built from TRBV7-3 and TRBJ2-7; TRBD2 might be the D (6 bases). Looked up from germline, CDR1 is SGHTA and CDR2 is FQGTGA. V lost 2 bases, J lost 0 bases, and 11 bases lay in between. This CDR3 spans 15 amino acids. CDR3 sequence (DNA): TGTGCCAGCAGCTTAGGGCCAGCGGGCTCCTACGAGCAGTACTTC. Translated: CASSLGPAGSYEQYF. Full variable domain (remainder filled in from reference TRBV7-3 and TRBJ2-7): GAGVSQTPSNKVTEKGKYVELRCDPISGHTALYWYRQSLGQGPEFLIYFQGTGAADDSGLPNDRFFAVRPEGSVSTLKIQRTERGDSAVYLCASSLGPAGSYEQYFGPGTRLTVT.

This clone was seen a single time. The chain employs TRBV24-1 and TRBJ2-2, with D perhaps TRBD1 (6 bases). Looked up from germline, CDR1 is KGHDR and CDR2 is SFDVKD. The ends were cut back, 11 bases at V and 11 bases at J, with 20 bases in the middle. The CDR3 has 13 residues. This CDR3 reads CASRGRLTCELFF. DNA of the CDR3: TGTGCCAGCAGGGGCCGCCTCACCTGTGAGCTGTTTTTT.

There are a few counts of this clone. This chain's CDR3 is CASSSVDREEGAFF. CDR3 DNA sequence: TGTGCCAGCAGTTCGGTAGACAGGGAGGAGGGGGCTTTCTTT. V gene TRBV6-2 or TRBV6-3 combines with J gene TRBJ1-1; 7 bases line up with TRBD1. The junction had 13 bases not matched to a gene; V was cut back by 4 bases and J by 11 bases. The germline CDR1 and CDR2 sequences are MNHEY and SVGEGT. The length of the CDR3 is 14 residues.

This clone has more than one count but fewer than ten. The V gene is TRBV19, the J gene TRBJ2-7, with 7 bases identical to TRBD2. CDR3 length equals 14 residues. V lost 7 bases, J lost 4 bases, and 10 bases stayed unmatched. Germline V gene lookup returns CDR1 LNHDA and CDR2 SQIVND (reference sequence). The CDR3 DNA sequence: TGTGCCAGTACTCAAGCTAGCGGCCCTTACGAGCAGTACTTC. Amino acids: CASTQASGPYEQYF.

The rearrangement joins TRBV6-2 or TRBV6-3 to TRBJ2-7, with D unclear. Germline V CDR1 and CDR2: MNHEY, SVGEGT. V was trimmed by 2 bases and J by 1 base, leaving 6 bases between them. This CDR3 has 13 amino acids. Here the CDR3 DNA reads TGTGCCAGCAGTTACGCAGAATCCTACGAGCAGTACTTC. It encodes CASSYAESYEQYF.

The chain couples TRBV29-1 to TRBJ1-1; no definite D call. Trimming took 7 bases from V and 3 from J, leaving 15 bases between them. Looked up from germline, CDR1 is SQVTM and CDR2 is ANQGSEA. The CDR3 consists of 13 residues. CDR3 in DNA: TGCAGCGCCCATGGTTGGCGCTACACTGAAGCTTTCTTT. Protein sequence: CSAHGWRYTEAFF.

In this sample, this clone turned up many times. This chain links TRBV28 with TRBJ2-7; no firm D call. The CDR3 runs 12 residues. Germline values: CDR1 MDHEN, CDR2 SYDVKM. Deletions cut 5 bases from V and 3 bases from J, with 8 bases between. The CDR3 loop is CASSTVDYEQYF. Here the CDR3 DNA reads TGTGCCAGCAGTACTGTCGACTACGAGCAGTACTTC.

Remarks on this clone: The junction does not match germline at one end; this may be a read error. The chain employs TRBV6-5 and TRBJ1-1; D ambiguous. Germline CDR1 and CDR2: MNHEY and SVGAGI. The CDR3 extends over 12 amino acids. The CDR3 region is CARSLYGTEAFF. The DNA of the CDR3 is TGTGCCCGCAGCTTATATGGAACTGAAGCTTTCTTT.

This chain's CDR3 is CASSLHSRNTGELFF. The CDR3 DNA sequence: TGTGCCAGCAGTCTCCATAGCCGGAACACCGGGGAGCTGTTTTTT. The rearrangement links TRBV6-2 or TRBV6-3 to TRBJ2-2; D is unresolved. The CDR3 runs 15 residues. Trimming took 5 bases from V and 1 from J, leaving 11 bases between them. In germline, CDR1 is MNHEY, CDR2 SVGEGT.

By frequency in the sample, this clone is large. The chain employs TRBV6-1 and TRBJ2-1; the D is unclear. This CDR3 spans 16 amino acids. V lost 6 bases and J lost 4, with 19 bases in between. Per the germline V gene, CDR1 is MNHNS and CDR2 is SASEGT. This CDR3 reads CASRDPRLILYNEQFF. For the CDR3, the DNA is TGTGCCAGCAGAGACCCCAGGCTCATACTGTACAATGAGCAGTTCTTC.

The chain employs TRBV11-1 and TRBJ2-1, with D possibly TRBD1 on 7 matching bases. CDR1 SGHAT and CDR2 FQDESV come from the germline V gene (reference sequence). V lost 4 bases, J lost 9 bases, and 10 bases lay in between. The CDR3 has 12 amino acids. The CDR3 sequence: CASSSQGGEQFF. CDR3 nucleotide sequence: TGTGCCAGCAGCTCCCAGGGGGGTGAGCAGTTCTTC.